The T cell receptor beta chain under discussion was sequenced for a study of T cell responses to AZD1222 COVID-19 vaccine. Overall study results and limits: The number of AZD1222 recipients seropositive at baseline was only five to seven. White British donors predominated, females outnumbered males, and clonal diversity was possibly underestimated. Targets within unmutated variant regions were reportedly found for nearly half of spike-specific TCRs. Increases in Spike-specific TCR breadth and depth were seen after two AZD1222 doses.

The V end was cut by 6 bases, the J end by 1 base, with 9 bases between. Germline CDR1 and CDR2: SGHNT and YENEEA. This CDR3 is built from 13 residues. A remark on this clone: The target antigen is unknown.

Generated by immunoSEQ multiplex PCR, the TCRdb table keeps only in-frame clones and is missing some. The sample lists some 200,000 clones, more than 85% seen once, with under 4% in the top ten. The rearrangement joins TRBV11-3 to TRBJ1-1; D is perhaps TRBD1 (5 bases). Material: peripheral blood, obtained 28 days after the second AZD1222 dose. The clonotype originates from an adult who received the AZD1222 COVID-19 vaccine. CDR3: CASRRGSNTEAFF. CDR3 nucleotide sequence: TGTGCCAGCAGAAGGGGCTCGAACACTGAAGCTTTCTTT.